The rows below give T cell receptor beta chains drawn from one sample of a study of blood T cell repertoires in COVID-19. TCRdb's copy holds only in-frame clones and misses some; the assay was immunoSEQ multiplex PCR. The sample shows 350,000 to 550,000 clones, 80% to 90% of them seen only once. What was sequenced was PBMCs or T cells enriched from blood (not recorded which). The receptors here all came from a man aged 25-45 years who had recovered from COVID-19. Each CDR3 is given with its conserved first and last residue. The D gene is left open where the match is weak. Clone size is not always given. Where it is, it says once, few, many or a class for expanded clones.

j_call d_call clone_size v_call cdr3_aa cdr3_nt
TRBJ2-1 - - TRBV9 CASSVEVDNEQFF TGTGCCAGCAGCGTTGAAGTAGACAATGAGCAGTTCTTC
TRBJ1-2 - once TRBV29-1 CSVELEGGYTF TGCAGCGTTGAACTCGAGGGCGGCTACACCTTC
TRBJ2-1 TRBD1 once TRBV2 CASIIDRVDNNEQFF TGTGCCAGCATCATCGACAGGGTAGACAACAATGAGCAGTTCTTC
TRBJ1-6 TRBD1 - TRBV30 CAWQGQGVSPLHF TGTGCCTGGCAGGGACAGGGGGTTTCACCCCTCCACTTT
TRBJ1-4 - - TRBV27 CASSRTRGLLNEKLFF TGTGCCAGCAGTCGCACGCGGGGGTTACTTAATGAAAAACTGTTTTTT
TRBJ2-5 - - TRBV7-9 CASSLTPTGIQETQYF TGTGCCAGCAGCTTAACTCCCACAGGGATCCAAGAGACCCAGTACTTC
TRBJ1-2 - - TRBV19 CASSIPNDSPGGYGYTF TGTGCCAGTAGTATCCCCAACGACAGTCCCGGAGGGTATGGCTACACCTTC
TRBJ2-4 - - TRBV28 CASFSGRANIQYF TGTGCCAGCTTTAGCGGCAGGGCGAACATTCAGTACTTC
TRBJ2-7 - - TRBV6-5 CASTPRQESYEQYF TGTGCCAGCACCCCACGACAGGAGTCCTACGAGCAGTACTTC
TRBJ1-5 TRBD1 - TRBV7-8 CASSLGGQGAGGQPQHF TGTGCCAGCAGCTTAGGGGGGCAGGGGGCCGGTGGTCAGCCCCAGCATTTT
TRBJ2-1 - - TRBV5-4 CASSYGRGSYNEQFF TGTGCCAGCAGTTACGGACGGGGGAGCTACAATGAGCAGTTCTTC
TRBJ1-1 - - TRBV6-5 CASSSPRDTEAFF TGTGCCAGCAGTTCCCCGAGGGACACTGAAGCTTTCTTT
TRBJ2-7 TRBD2 - TRBV10-2 CASIPAGGVNYEQYF TGCGCCAGCATCCCGGCTGGGGGGGTAAACTACGAGCAGTACTTC
TRBJ1-2 - once TRBV3-1/TRBV3-2 CASSQEGGIYGYTF TGTGCCAGCAGCCAAGAGGGGGGGATCTATGGCTACACCTTC